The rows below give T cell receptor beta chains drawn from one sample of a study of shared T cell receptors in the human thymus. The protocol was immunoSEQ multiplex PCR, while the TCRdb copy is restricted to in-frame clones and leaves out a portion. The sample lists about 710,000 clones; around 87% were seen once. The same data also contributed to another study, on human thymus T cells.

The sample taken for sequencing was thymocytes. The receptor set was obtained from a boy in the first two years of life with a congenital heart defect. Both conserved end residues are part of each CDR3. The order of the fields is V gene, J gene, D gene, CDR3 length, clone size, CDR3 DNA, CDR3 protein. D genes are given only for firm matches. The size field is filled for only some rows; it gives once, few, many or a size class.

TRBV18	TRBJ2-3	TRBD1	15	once	TGTGCCAGCTCACCTTCCGGGACAGGGACAGATACGCAGTATTTT	CASSPSGTGTDTQYF
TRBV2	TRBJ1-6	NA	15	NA	TGTGCCAGGGGGAAAGGGGCTGTCTATAATTCACCCCTCCACTTT	CARGKGAVYNSPLHF
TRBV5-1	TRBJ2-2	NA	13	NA	TGCGCCAGCAGTTTCGGGGGTGACGGGGAGCTGTTTTTT	CASSFGGDGELFF
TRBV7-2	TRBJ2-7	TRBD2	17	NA	TGTGCCAGCAGCTTGACGACTAGCGGGAAACTCTCCTACGAGCAGTACTTC	CASSLTTSGKLSYEQYF
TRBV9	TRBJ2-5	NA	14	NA	TGTGCCAGCAGCGTAGATTCCGGGTGGGAGACCCAGTACTTC	CASSVDSGWETQYF
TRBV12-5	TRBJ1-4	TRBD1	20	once	TGTGCTAGTGGTTTGGCATTATGGGACAGGGGGAGATCAACTAATGAAAAACTGTTTTTT	CASGLALWDRGRSTNEKLFF
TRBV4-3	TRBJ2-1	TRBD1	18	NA	TGCGCCAGCAGCCAAGACTTCTTCAGGGGGACAGGGAAAAATGAGCAGTTCTTC	CASSQDFFRGTGKNEQFF
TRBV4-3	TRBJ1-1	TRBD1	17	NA	TGCGCCAGCAGCCAAGATCTGGGGGACAGGGACAGAACTGAAGCTTTCTTT	CASSQDLGDRDRTEAFF
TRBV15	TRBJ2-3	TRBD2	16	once	TGTGCCACCAGCAGAGTGCCTCTAGCGGCAACAGATACGCAGTATTTT	CATSRVPLAATDTQYF
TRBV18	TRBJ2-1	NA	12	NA	TGTGCCAGCTCATGGACAGAAAATGAGCAGTTCTTC	CASSWTENEQFF
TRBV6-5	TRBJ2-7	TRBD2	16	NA	TGTGCCAGCAGTTCCATCGGACTAGCGGGTAACTACGAGCAGTACTTC	CASSSIGLAGNYEQYF
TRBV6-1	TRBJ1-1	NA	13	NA	TGTGCCAGCAGCCCCCTCGGACTCACTGAAGCTTTCTTT	CASSPLGLTEAFF
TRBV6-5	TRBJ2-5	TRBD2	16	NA	TGTGCCAGCAGTTTTCTTAGCGGGGGGGCCTCGGAGACCCAGTACTTC	CASSFLSGGASETQYF
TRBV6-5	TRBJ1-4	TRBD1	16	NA	TGTGCCAGCAGTTACCAACGACAGGGTCAGGGTGAAAAACTGTTTTTT	CASSYQRQGQGEKLFF
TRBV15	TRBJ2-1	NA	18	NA	TGTGCCACCAGCAGAGTAAGGCAGCCACTAGCCTCCTACAATGAGCAGTTCTTC	CATSRVRQPLASYNEQFF
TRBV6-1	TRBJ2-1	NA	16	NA	TGTGCCAGCAGTGAAGGGGGGGTGAACTCCTACAATGAGCAGTTCTTC	CASSEGGVNSYNEQFF
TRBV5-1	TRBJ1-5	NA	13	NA	TGCGCCAGCAGCTTGGGGGGGGATCAGCCCCAGCATTTT	CASSLGGDQPQHF
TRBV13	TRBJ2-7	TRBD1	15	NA	TGTGCCAGCATCGCAACGGGACAGGGGGCCTACGAGCAGTACTTC	CASIATGQGAYEQYF
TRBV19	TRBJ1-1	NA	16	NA	TGTGCCAGTAGTATAGTCTGGTCAACTCAGAACACTGAAGCTTTCTTT	CASSIVWSTQNTEAFF
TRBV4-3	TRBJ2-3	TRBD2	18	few	TGCGCCAGCAGCCAAGTCCTAGCCGGGACTAGCGGGAGGGTTTCGCAGTATTTT	CASSQVLAGTSGRVSQYF
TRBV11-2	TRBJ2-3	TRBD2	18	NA	TGTGCCAGCAGCTTAGGTTCCGCTTTGCGGGGGGGCACAGATACGCAGTATTTT	CASSLGSALRGGTDTQYF
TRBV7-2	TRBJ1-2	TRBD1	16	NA	TGTGCCAGCAGCTTGATCGGGGGGACAGGGAACTATGGCTACACCTTC	CASSLIGGTGNYGYTF
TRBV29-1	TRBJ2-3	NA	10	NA	TGCAGCGCCTGCGCAGATACGCAGTATTTT	CSACADTQYF
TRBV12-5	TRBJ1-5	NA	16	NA	TGTGCTAGTGGTTTGGCCATCAGGCATAGCAATCAGCCCCAGCATTTT	CASGLAIRHSNQPQHF
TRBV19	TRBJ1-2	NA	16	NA	TGTGCCAGTAGTATAGGGGCAGGGGTTCCCATCTATGGCTACACCTTC	CASSIGAGVPIYGYTF
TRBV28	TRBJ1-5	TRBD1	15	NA	TGTGCCAGCAGTTCCAGGGGGCGAAGCAATCAGCCCCAGCATTTT	CASSSRGRSNQPQHF
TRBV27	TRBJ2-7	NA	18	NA	TGTGCCAGCAGTTTAAAGGGTATGGCGGGTCTGAAATGCTACGAGCAGTACTTC	CASSLKGMAGLKCYEQYF
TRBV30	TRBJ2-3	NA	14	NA	TGTGCCTGGAGTGTACTACACCTCACAGATACGCAGTATTTT	CAWSVLHLTDTQYF